The sequence of this T cell receptor (beta chain) was determined in a study of human CD8 memory T cell subsets. The TSTEM subset meant CD8+ memory cells that were CCR7+, PD-1- and TIGIT-. The TCR beta sequencing libraries came from UMI-labeled 5' RACE. From its re-call of the 5' RACE reads, TCRdb lists each CDR3 protein once, without DNA. Across more than 15,000 distinct CDR3 sequences, the top ten clones capture approximately 6.1% of the sample. Germline V lookup: CDR1 LNHDA, CDR2 SQIVND (reference sequence). The CDR3 length is 15 residues. The chain recombines TRBV19 with TRBJ2-1. The sample was CD8+ stem-like memory T cells (TSCM and TCM) sorted from PBMCs. Stated subset: stem-like memory CD8 T cells (TSTEM), CCR7+ PD-1- TIGIT-. This receptor was taken from a human donor in good health. The CDR3 sequence: CASSITSSSYNEQFF.